The 22 T cell receptor beta chains below were found in one sample sequenced in a study of blood T cell repertoires in COVID-19. The assay was immunoSEQ multiplex PCR, and TCRdb's table has in-frame clones only and misses some. The table shows 150,000 to 200,000 clones, with 88% occurring only once. The source material was peripheral blood. Every receptor here comes from a man between 40 and 49 years old with active or convalescent COVID-19.

This chain connects TRBV6-5 to TRBJ2-5; D is possibly TRBD2 (5 bases). In germline, CDR1 is MNHEY, CDR2 SVGAGI. This CDR3 has 11 residues. The ends were cut back, 6 bases at V and 4 bases at J, with 6 bases in the middle. CDR3 in DNA: TGTGCCAGCAGCGCGGGAGAGACCCAGTACTTC. Translating gives CASSAGETQYF.

This clone was recorded only once. The rearrangement links TRBV28 to TRBJ1-6; D unclear. Trimming removed 5 bases from V and 14 bases from J, with 16 bases in between. The CDR3 contains 13 residues. Germline CDR1 is MDHEN and CDR2 is SYDVKM. For the CDR3, the DNA is TGTGCCAGCAGTAGCACGGGTCTAGCAACCCTCCACTTT. Translation: CASSSTGLATLHF.

V is TRBV4-2 and J is TRBJ2-1; 7 bases are a match to TRBD2. The CDR3 spans 16 residues. J was trimmed by 9 bases and V by 1 base; bases with no gene match: 12. The germline V gene encodes CDR1 LGHNA and CDR2 YNFKEQ. The CDR3 bases are TGTGCCAGCAGCCAAGTGGGGACTACCGATTGGGGTGAGCAGTTCTTC. Translation: CASSQVGTTDWGEQFF.

This rearrangement joins TRBV5-1 to TRBJ2-1; D unclear. CDR3 size: 13 residues. V dropped 7 bases and J dropped 6 bases, with 14 bases sitting between them. Germline lookup yields CDR1 SGHRS and CDR2 YFSETQ. The CDR3 reads CASSNPPSNEQFF. The CDR3 DNA reads TGCGCCAGCTCCAACCCGCCCAGCAATGAGCAGTTCTTC. The entire variable domain, with the rest obtained from reference TRBV5-1 and TRBJ2-1, is as follows: KAGVTQTPRYLIKTRGQQVTLSCSPISGHRSVSWYQQTPGQGLQFLFEYFSETQRNKGNFPGRFSGRQFSNSRSEMNVSTLELGDSALYLCASSNPPSNEQFFGPGTRLTVL.

The chain has TRBV5-5 and TRBJ1-2; tentative D call: TRBD1 (6 bases). Trimming pared 0 bases from V and 7 bases from J, leaving 19 bases between. Germline CDR1 and CDR2: SGHKS and YYEKEE (reference sequence). This CDR3 has 16 residues. The CDR3 nucleotides are TGTGCCAGCAGCTTGGCCTATTCAGGGGAGTTGGGTGGCTACACCTTC. The encoded protein is CASSLAYSGELGGYTF.

The V gene is TRBV2, the J gene TRBJ1-2, with D tentatively TRBD1 (6 bases). Germline assignment: CDR1 SNHLY and CDR2 FYNNEI. The length of the CDR3 is 13 residues. V was cut by 3 bases and J by 5 bases, with 10 bases left in between. This CDR3 reads CASSDTGQYGYTF. The CDR3 coding sequence is TGTGCCAGCAGTGATACAGGGCAATATGGCTACACCTTC.

The chain employs TRBV19 and TRBJ2-7, with 7 bases lining up with TRBD1. Germline lookup yields CDR1 LNHDA and CDR2 SQIVND (reference sequence). V was pared by 5 bases and J by 2 bases, with 6 bases of the junction left unmatched. CDR3 size: 14 residues. The CDR3: CASSAGQATYEQYF. CDR3 bases: TGTGCCAGTAGTGCAGGACAGGCGACCTACGAGCAGTACTTC.

This clone has only one observation. The CDR3 region is CASSVGFQGGQETQYF. The CDR3 coding sequence is TGTGCCAGCAGCGTGGGCTTCCAAGGGGGCCAAGAGACCCAGTACTTC. The chain is built from TRBV9 and TRBJ2-5; possible D gene TRBD1, 6 bases. Trimming removed 2 bases at V and 1 base at J, with 15 bases between. This CDR3 contains 16 residues. CDR1 and CDR2 (germline): SGDLS, YYNGEE.

This sequence joins TRBV28 and TRBJ1-5; the D is unclear. In germline, CDR1 is MDHEN, CDR2 SYDVKM. V was pared by 6 bases and J by 4 bases, with 13 bases between. The CDR3 is 14 residues long. The CDR3 DNA sequence: TGTGCCAGCAGCTCCCAGAGGTGGAATCAGCCCCAGCATTTT. Protein sequence: CASSSQRWNQPQHF.

This sequence joins TRBV7-8 and TRBJ1-2; D gene uncertain. V shed 1 base and J shed 8 bases, with 8 bases lying between them. CDR1 and CDR2 from the germline V gene are SGHVS and FQNEAQ. This CDR3 is 12 amino acids long. The CDR3 coding sequence is TGTGCCAGCAGCTTAGATGCAGGAGGCTACACCTTC. Translation gives CASSLDAGGYTF.

The CDR3, as DNA: TGTGCCAGCAGCTTAAATACAGGGGTCGGTGGCTACACCTTC. Its translation: CASSLNTGVGGYTF. V usage is TRBV7-2 and J usage is TRBJ1-2; 7 nucleotides match TRBD1. This CDR3 spans 14 amino acids. V gave up 2 bases and J gave up 7 bases; unmatched junction bases: 7. Per germline, CDR1 SGHTA and CDR2 FQGNSA.

The chain uses TRBV10-1 and TRBJ1-1; a possible D gene is TRBD1 (5 bases). Germline CDR1 WNHNN, CDR2 SYGVQD (reference sequence). The length of the CDR3 is 16 residues. Trimming took off 2 bases at V and 4 bases at J, with 17 bases between the two ends. CDR3: CASSERIRPGGTEAFF. CDR3 in DNA: TGCGCCAGCAGTGAGAGGATCAGGCCCGGGGGCACTGAAGCTTTCTTT.

The chain joins TRBV27 to TRBJ1-1, with D unclear. Germline V CDR1 and CDR2: MNHEY, SMNVEV (reference sequence). Trimming cost V 1 base and J 0 bases, with 12 bases left between them. CDR3 size: 16 residues. This chain's CDR3 is CASSLFSTGMNTEAFF. CDR3 DNA sequence: TGTGCCAGCAGTTTATTTTCGACGGGTATGAACACTGAAGCTTTCTTT.

This clone showed up just once. This chain links TRBV28 with TRBJ2-1; a weak D match, TRBD1 (5 bases). Germline lookup yields CDR1 MDHEN and CDR2 SYDVKM. This CDR3 spans 15 amino acids. V was clipped by 5 bases and J by 10 bases, with 21 bases between them. CDR3 protein: CASSPPRQGSIEQFF. CDR3 DNA sequence: TGTGCCAGCAGTCCCCCCCGGCAGGGTTCGATCGAGCAGTTCTTC.

This chain connects TRBV21-1 to TRBJ1-5; the DNA was not used to check the table's D call, TRBD1. TRBV21-1 corresponds to a pseudogene. CDR3 length: 20 amino acids. The CDR3 reads CASSKACDGPGQMLNQPQHF. The DNA of the CDR3 is TGTGCCAGCAGCAAAGCCTGTGATGGTCCGGGACAGATGTTGAATCAGCCCCAGCATTTT.

This clone was counted once. The chain recombines TRBV2 with TRBJ2-3; 9 bases are shared with TRBD2. With V trimmed by 1 base and J by 7 bases, 9 bases remained unmatched. Germline V gene data show CDR1 as SNHLY and CDR2 as FYNNEI. This CDR3 has 16 amino acids. DNA of the CDR3: TGTGCCAGCAGTGAAGATGCGGGAGGGCCTGAGTATACGCAGTATTTT. Its translation is CASSEDAGGPEYTQYF.

The chain links TRBV5-6 to TRBJ2-7; D call uncertain. There are 12 residues in the CDR3. V was shortened by 0 bases and J by 2 bases, with 3 bases between the two germline ends. The V gene's germline CDR1 is SGHDT and CDR2 YYEEEE. Written as DNA, the CDR3 is TGTGCCAGCAGCTTGGCCGCCTACGAGCAGTACTTC. It yields the protein CASSLAAYEQYF.

The V call is TRBV27, the J call TRBJ2-1; 7 positions match TRBD1. V was clipped by 7 bases and J by 0 bases; unmatched bases: 9. The CDR3 sequence is 16 residues long. Germline V gene lookup returns CDR1 MNHEY and CDR2 SMNVEV (reference sequence). The CDR3 sequence is CASTPRGQISYNEQFF. The CDR3 region has the DNA TGTGCCAGCACCCCCCGGGGACAGATCTCCTACAATGAGCAGTTCTTC.

The chain uses TRBV4-2 and TRBJ2-1; D remains ambiguous. The CDR3 extends over 15 amino acids. Trimming removed 0 bases from V and 4 bases from J, with 10 bases in between. The germline gives CDR1 LGHNA, CDR2 YNFKEQ. In DNA, the CDR3 is TGTGCCAGCAGCCAAGATATGGGCCAGTACAATGAGCAGTTCTTC. Translation: CASSQDMGQYNEQFF.

This clone appeared once. The chain joins TRBV7-2 to TRBJ2-4, with 7 bases lining up with TRBD2. Trimming removed 2 bases from V and 8 bases from J; junction bases left unmatched: 3. In germline, CDR1 is SGHTA, CDR2 FQGNSA. This CDR3 is built from 13 residues. The CDR3 nucleotides are TGTGCCAGCAGCTTACAGGCGGGGGACATTCAGTACTTC. It translates to CASSLQAGDIQYF.

J is TRBJ1-3 and V is TRBV11-2; D not resolved. Germline CDR1 and CDR2: SGHAT and FQNNGV. The CDR3 extends over 15 amino acids. The germline V and J ends were trimmed by 5 bases and 0 bases, with 11 bases remaining between them. The CDR3 DNA sequence: TGTGCCAGCAGCCCCGGGTTTTCCTCTGGAAACACCATATATTTT. This gives the protein CASSPGFSSGNTIYF.

The chain employs TRBV6-1 and TRBJ1-1, with 10 bases fitting TRBD1. CDR3 length equals 16 residues. With V trimmed by 4 bases and J by 0 bases, 5 bases remained unmatched. CDR1 and CDR2 (germline): MNHNS, SASEGT. CDR3 nucleotides: TGTGCCAGCAGTGGGACAGGGGGGAGGATGAACACTGAAGCTTTCTTT. Amino acids: CASSGTGGRMNTEAFF.